This record covers a single T cell receptor (beta chain). No antigen is known for it. Qualities for individual bases were not recorded, and no much larger clone is one base off. The data belong to a study of T cell repertoires in aging, cancer and after chemotherapy (dated by TCRdb to between 2018 and 2021). Context from the whole study: The donors fell into six age groups ranging from 30 or younger to 70 or older, and each group had at least three individuals. Control TCR repertoires from healthy donors were recorded over several months to years, and clear clonal overlap was observed across re-sampling. A cohort of under 250 cancer patients (94 with hematological and some 120 with solid cancers) was assembled, and 95 to 100 healthy donors were included as a reference group. To examine immunoaging and T cell reconstitution after chemotherapy, the study profiled TCR beta repertoires in peripheral blood from healthy donors and cancer patients. Roughly 9 million TCR reads were contained in the full dataset. What the authors observed across the whole study: An increase in median generation probability over the chemotherapy interval was observed in both cancer cohorts, suggesting that the repertoire was reconstituted through rebound thymic output. In healthy donors, the decline in TCR diversity with age was mainly due to loss of richness, whereas in cancer patients loss of evenness also played a role. According to the authors, the repertoire data do not permit conclusions about immunological memory after chemotherapy. Compared with age-matched healthy donors, untreated patients with hematological or solid cancers had significantly lower TCR diversity and higher clonality in blood.

Genomic DNA extracted from peripheral blood, rather than sorted cells or RNA, was used as the source for amplification of TCR beta rearrangements. V sheds 2 bases and J sheds 0 bases, leaving 3 bases between their ends. The germline V gene (reference sequence) provides CDR1 SGHKS and CDR2 YYEKEE. There are 13 amino acids in the CDR3, from cysteine to phenylalanine inclusive. Only the CDR3 region is kept as DNA, spanning 39 bases read in frame from base 1. Using a mixed TRB-A/B primer pool, multiplex touch-down PCR amplified rearranged TRB sequences covering the V, D and J segments. Illumina adapters and sample indices were attached to the amplicons through two consecutive PCR reactions run with Phusion HS II polymerase. Amplicons were gel-purified using the NucleoSpin Gel and PCR Clean-up kit and were subsequently checked with Qubit and an Agilent 2100 Bioanalyzer. Sequencing of the libraries was done on an Illumina MiSeq with paired-end, single-indexed 600-cycle runs. On the authors' methods: TRB sequences were processed with MiXCR versions 2.12 and 3.0.5. A clone was defined as each unique CDR3 nucleotide sequence, and only productive sequences supported by at least two reads were kept. The repertoire metrics were Shannon diversity, evenness, clonality (defined as one minus evenness), and alpha-parameterized diversity profiles covering alpha 0 to 5. The IGoR algorithm was used to calculate generation probabilities of clones in the paired pre- and post-chemotherapy samples. TCRdb handled the public reads itself, with Q25 trimming in fastp and clone calling in MiXCR, and kept productive beta chains. CDR3 protein duplicates are merged, each entry listing the most common genes and DNA. The V and J calls come from TCRdb's annotation, not from the publication. The sample has fewer than 20,000 distinct CDR3 sequences on record, about 50% of them singletons. 8% to 11% of the sample rests with the top ten.

The chain links TRBV5-5 with TRBJ1-3, with no confidently assigned D gene. This sequence was found in a human donor in good health. Sequencing used blood. The CDR3 region reads CASSLSSGNTIYF. DNA sequence: TGTGCCAGCAGCTTAAGCTCTGGAAACACCATATATTTT. Reference TRBV5-5 and TRBJ1-3 proteins supply the regions before and after the CDR3; the full variable domain is: DAGVTQSPTHLIKTRGQQVTLRCSPISGHKSVSWYQQVLGQGPQFIFQYYEKEERGRGNFPDRFSARQFPNYSSELNVNALLLGDSALYLCASSLSSGNTIYFGEGSWLTVV.